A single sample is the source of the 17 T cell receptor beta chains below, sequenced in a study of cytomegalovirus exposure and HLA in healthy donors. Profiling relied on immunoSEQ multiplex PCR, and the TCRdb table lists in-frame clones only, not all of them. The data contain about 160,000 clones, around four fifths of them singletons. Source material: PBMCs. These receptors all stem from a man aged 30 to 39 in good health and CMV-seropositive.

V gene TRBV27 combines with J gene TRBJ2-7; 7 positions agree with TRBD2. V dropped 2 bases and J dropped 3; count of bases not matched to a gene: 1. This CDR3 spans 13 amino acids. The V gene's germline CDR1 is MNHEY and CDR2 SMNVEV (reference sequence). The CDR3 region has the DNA TGTGCCAGCAGTTTAGGGGACTACTACGAGCAGTACTTC. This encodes CASSLGDYYEQYF.

CDR3 bases: TGTGCCAGCAGCACCCGACAGGTTCTGACTGAAGCTTTCTTT. Amino acids: CASSTRQVLTEAFF. The V and J genes are TRBV9 and TRBJ1-1; the D gene is possibly TRBD1 (6 bases). V was cut by 4 bases and J by 5 bases, with 15 bases left in between. This CDR3 region has 14 residues. CDR1 and CDR2 (germline): SGDLS, YYNGEE.

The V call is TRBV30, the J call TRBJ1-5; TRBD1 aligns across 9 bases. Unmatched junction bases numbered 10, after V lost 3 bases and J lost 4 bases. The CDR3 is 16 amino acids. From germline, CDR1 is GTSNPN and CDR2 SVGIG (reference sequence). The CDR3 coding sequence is TGTGCCTGGAGCCATAAATGGGGACAGGGTAATCAGCCCCAGCATTTT. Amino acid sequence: CAWSHKWGQGNQPQHF.

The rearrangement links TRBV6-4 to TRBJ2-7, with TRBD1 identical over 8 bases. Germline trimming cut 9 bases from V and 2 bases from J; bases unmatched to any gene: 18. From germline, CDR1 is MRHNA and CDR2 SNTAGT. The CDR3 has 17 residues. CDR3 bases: TGTGCCAGGACTCCGGGACAGGCACCAGGGTTCCCCTACGAGCAGTACTTC. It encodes CARTPGQAPGFPYEQYF.

CDR3 amino acids: CASSPSGRSYEQYF. CDR3 coding DNA: TGTGCCAGTAGTCCTAGCGGGAGATCCTACGAGCAGTACTTC. The rearrangement joins TRBV19 to TRBJ2-7, with 10 positions matching TRBD2. Germline assignment: CDR1 LNHDA and CDR2 SQIVND (reference sequence). The junction had 2 bases not matched to a gene; V was cut back by 5 bases and J by 1 base. The CDR3 length is 14 residues.

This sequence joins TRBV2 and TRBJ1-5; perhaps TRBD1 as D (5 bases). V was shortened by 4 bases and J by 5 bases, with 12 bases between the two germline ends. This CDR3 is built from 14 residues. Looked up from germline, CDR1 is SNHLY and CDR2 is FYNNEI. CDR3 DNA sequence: TGTGCCAGCAGTGTGCGACAGTCGGATCAGCCCCAGCATTTT. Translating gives CASSVRQSDQPQHF.

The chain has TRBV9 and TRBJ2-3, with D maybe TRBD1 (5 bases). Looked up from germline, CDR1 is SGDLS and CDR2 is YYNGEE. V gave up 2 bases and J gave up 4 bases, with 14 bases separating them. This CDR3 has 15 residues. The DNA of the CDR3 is TGTGCCAGCAGCGTCCTACCGGACATCCCAGATACGCAGTATTTT. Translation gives CASSVLPDIPDTQYF.

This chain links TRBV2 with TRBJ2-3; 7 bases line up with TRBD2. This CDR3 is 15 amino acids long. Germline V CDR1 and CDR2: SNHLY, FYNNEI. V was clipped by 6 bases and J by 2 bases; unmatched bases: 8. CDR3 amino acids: CASRVAGTNTDTQYF. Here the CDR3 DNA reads TGTGCCAGCAGGGTAGCGGGTACTAACACAGATACGCAGTATTTT.

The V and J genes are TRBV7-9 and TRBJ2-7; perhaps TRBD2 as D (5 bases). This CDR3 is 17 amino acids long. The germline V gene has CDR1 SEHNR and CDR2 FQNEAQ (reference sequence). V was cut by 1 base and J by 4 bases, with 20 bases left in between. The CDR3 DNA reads TGTGCCAGCAGCTTAGGGACTGCGACGCCGATGGCTTACGAGCAGTACTTC. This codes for CASSLGTATPMAYEQYF.

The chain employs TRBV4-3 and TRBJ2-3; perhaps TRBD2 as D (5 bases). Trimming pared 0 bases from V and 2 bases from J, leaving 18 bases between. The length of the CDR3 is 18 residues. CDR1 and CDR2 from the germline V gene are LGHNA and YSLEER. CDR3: CASSQDLQDYSATDTQYF. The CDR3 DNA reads TGCGCCAGCAGCCAAGATCTCCAAGACTATAGCGCCACAGATACGCAGTATTTT.

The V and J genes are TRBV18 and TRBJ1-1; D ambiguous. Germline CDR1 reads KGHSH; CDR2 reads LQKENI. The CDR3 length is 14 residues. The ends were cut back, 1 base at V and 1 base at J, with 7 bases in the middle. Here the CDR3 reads CASSPQEANTEAFF. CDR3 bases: TGTGCCAGCTCACCACAGGAGGCGAACACTGAAGCTTTCTTT.

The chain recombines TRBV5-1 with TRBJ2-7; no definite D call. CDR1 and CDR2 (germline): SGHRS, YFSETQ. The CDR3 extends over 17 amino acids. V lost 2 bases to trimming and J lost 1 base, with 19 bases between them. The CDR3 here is CASSLLTQPRNSYEQYF. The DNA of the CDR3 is TGCGCCAGCAGCTTATTAACACAACCTCGAAATTCCTACGAGCAGTACTTC.

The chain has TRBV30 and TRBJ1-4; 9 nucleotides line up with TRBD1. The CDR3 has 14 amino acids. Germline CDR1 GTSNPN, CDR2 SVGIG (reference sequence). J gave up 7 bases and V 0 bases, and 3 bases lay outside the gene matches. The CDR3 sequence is CAWSVRDRAEKLFF. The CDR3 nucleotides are TGTGCCTGGAGTGTAAGGGACAGGGCTGAAAAACTGTTTTTT.

The CDR3 nucleotides read TGTGCCAGCTCAGCTACAGGGAAATTCACTGAAGCTTTCTTT. Amino acid sequence: CASSATGKFTEAFF. The chain carries TRBV18 and TRBJ1-1; tentatively, D is TRBD1 (6 bases). This CDR3 contains 14 residues. Germline loops: CDR1 KGHSH, CDR2 LQKENI. The V end was cut by 5 bases, the J end by 4 bases, with 14 bases between.

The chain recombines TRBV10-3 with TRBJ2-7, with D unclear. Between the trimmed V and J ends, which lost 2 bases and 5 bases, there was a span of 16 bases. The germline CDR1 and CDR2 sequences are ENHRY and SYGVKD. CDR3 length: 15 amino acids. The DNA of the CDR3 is TGTGCCATCAGTGAGAGAGCAGTCACTAAGGACGAGCAGTACTTC. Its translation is CAISERAVTKDEQYF.

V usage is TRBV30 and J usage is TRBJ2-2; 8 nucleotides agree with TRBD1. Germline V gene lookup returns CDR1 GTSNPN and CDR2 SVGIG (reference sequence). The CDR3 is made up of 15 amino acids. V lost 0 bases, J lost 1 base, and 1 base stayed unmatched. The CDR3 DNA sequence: TGTGCCTGGAGTGTAGGACAGGGGAACACCGGGGAGCTGTTTTTT. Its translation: CAWSVGQGNTGELFF.

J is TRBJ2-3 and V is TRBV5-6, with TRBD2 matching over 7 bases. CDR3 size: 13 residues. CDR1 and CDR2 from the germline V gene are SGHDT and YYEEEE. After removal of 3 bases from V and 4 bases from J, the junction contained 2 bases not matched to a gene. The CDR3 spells CASSWDYSDTQYF. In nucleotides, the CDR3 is TGTGCCAGCAGCTGGGACTATTCAGATACGCAGTATTTT.